The entry below gives a single T cell receptor beta chain sequence along with its context. The antigen is unknown. The record originates from a study of T cell responses to AZD1222 COVID-19 vaccine. Study outcomes and limitations: An increase in Spike-specific TCR breadth and depth was observed after two AZD1222 doses.

Only in-frame clones appear in the TCRdb table, and some are missing; sequencing was by immunoSEQ multiplex PCR. The sample shows roughly 170,000 clones, approximately 93% of them seen only once. The CDR3 totals 15 residues. Germline loops: CDR1 MDHEN, CDR2 SYDVKM. V was pared by 6 bases and J by 3 bases, with 6 bases of the junction left unmatched. The V gene is TRBV28, the J gene TRBJ1-5; TRBD1 agrees at 9 bases. The sequence was obtained from an adult in good health. The input for sequencing was peripheral blood, taken on day 0 of AZD1222 vaccination. The CDR3 is CASRGTGRNNQPQHF. For the CDR3, the DNA is TGTGCCAGCAGAGGGACAGGGCGCAACAATCAGCCCCAGCATTTT.